The rows below give T cell receptor beta chains drawn from one sample of a study of response to subunit inactivated influenza vaccine. Using its own MiXCR run on the RT-PCR reads, TCRdb lists one record per CDR3 protein. Counted here are some 500,000 distinct CDR3 sequences, approximately 15% occurring once; the ten biggest clones make up about 3%. Sequencing was performed on CD4+ T cells sorted from PBMCs, taken around 25 months after vaccination. All receptors derive from a man in his fifties or sixties who received an inactivated influenza vaccine. Each CDR3 is given with its conserved first and last residue. The D gene is left open where the match is weak. Rows may omit the clone size; those that give it use once, few, many or a size class.

>few|TRBJ2-2|TRBV28|TRBD2
CATHQREPNTGELFF
TGTGCCACCCATCAGCGGGAGCCAAACACCGGGGAGCTGTTTTTT
>.|TRBJ2-6|TRBV14|.
CASSQLTGANVLTF
TGTGCCAGCAGCCAACTCACTGGGGCCAACGTCCTGACTTTC
>.|TRBJ2-1|TRBV5-1|TRBD1
CASSPDRGGYNEQFF
TGCGCCAGCAGCCCCGACAGGGGGGGATACAATGAGCAGTTCTTC
>.|TRBJ2-1|TRBV5-5|TRBD2
CASCFGAGVRNEQFF
TGTGCCAGCTGCTTTGGAGCGGGAGTTCGCAATGAGCAGTTCTTC
>.|TRBJ1-2|TRBV12-3/TRBV12-4|.
CASTRVEDYGYTF
TGTGCCAGCACCAGGGTCGAGGACTATGGCTACACCTTC
>few|TRBJ2-3|TRBV25-1|TRBD1
CASKRGQGNTDTQYF
TGTGCCAGCAAAAGAGGACAGGGCAACACAGATACGCAGTATTTT
>.|TRBJ2-7|TRBV2|TRBD2
CASIRRLADEQYF
TGTGCCAGCATCCGGCGGCTAGCGGACGAGCAGTACTTC
>.|TRBJ1-2|TRBV5-1|TRBD1
CASSGGDRIYGYTF
TGCGCCAGCAGCGGTGGGGACAGGATCTATGGCTACACCTTC
>.|TRBJ2-1|TRBV6-1|TRBD2
CASHKLAGTNEQFF
TGTGCCAGCCACAAACTAGCGGGAACTAATGAGCAGTTCTTC
>.|TRBJ2-3|TRBV4-3|TRBD1
CASSQQTGGTDTQYF
TGCGCCAGCAGCCAACAGACAGGGGGCACAGATACGCAGTATTTT
>few|TRBJ2-1|TRBV7-9|.
CASSQQKGFINEQFF
TGTGCCAGCAGCCAGCAGAAGGGTTTTATCAATGAGCAGTTCTTC
>few|TRBJ2-5|TRBV7-2|.
CASSSYLGTQYF
TGTGCCAGCAGCTCTTACCTAGGAACCCAGTACTTC
>few|TRBJ2-2|TRBV7-9|TRBD1
CAPKSRDSNTGELFF
TGTGCACCAAAAAGTCGGGACAGCAACACCGGGGAGCTGTTTTTT
>.|TRBJ2-5|TRBV29-1|.
CSVRSGQRQETQYF
TGCAGCGTGCGCAGCGGGCAGCGACAAGAGACCCAGTACTTC
>.|TRBJ2-1|TRBV4-2|.
CASSQEVERFEVF
TGTGCCAGCAGCCAAGAGGTGGAGCGGTTTGAGGTCTTC
>.|TRBJ2-7|TRBV12-3/TRBV12-4|.
CASTQGRYEQYF
TGTGCCAGCACCCAGGGCCGCTACGAGCAGTACTTC
>.|TRBJ2-7|TRBV24-1|TRBD1
CATSDNSPGQTYEQYF
TGTGCCACCAGTGACAATTCTCCGGGACAGACCTACGAGCAGTACTTC
>many|TRBJ2-3|TRBV12-3/TRBV12-4|.
CASSSQRDTQYF
TGTGCCAGCAGTTCACAGCGAGATACGCAGTATTTT
>many|TRBJ1-1|TRBV28|TRBD1
CASSRDSHTEAFF
TGTGCCAGCAGTAGGGACAGTCACACTGAAGCTTTCTTT
>few|TRBJ2-1|TRBV7-2|.
CASSFIPASQSYNEQFF
TGTGCCAGCAGCTTTATCCCCGCTTCGCAATCTTACAATGAGCAGTTCTTC
>.|TRBJ2-1|TRBV29-1|.
CSVEVLPQGRNEQFF
TGCAGCGTTGAAGTTCTACCACAGGGAAGGAATGAGCAGTTCTTC
>many|TRBJ2-5|TRBV25-1|TRBD2
CASSESLIAGERTQYF
TGTGCCAGCAGTGAAAGTTTGATAGCGGGAGAGCGGACCCAGTACTTC
>.|TRBJ2-5|TRBV5-1|.
CASSLGSLVAGQETQYF
TGCGCCAGCAGCTTGGGTTCGCTCGTGGCAGGACAAGAGACCCAGTACTTC
>.|TRBJ2-7|TRBV3-1|TRBD2
CASSQTSGSAIWYEQYF
TGTGCCAGCAGCCAAACTAGCGGGAGTGCGATCTGGTACGAGCAGTACTTC
>.|TRBJ2-2|TRBV4-1|TRBD1
CASSQEGRRGQLFF
TGCGCCAGCAGCCAAGAAGGTCGCAGGGGGCAGCTGTTTTTT
>few|TRBJ2-2|TRBV28|.
CASRTSGGELFF
TGTGCCAGCAGGACCTCGGGCGGGGAGCTGTTTTTT
>.|TRBJ2-1|TRBV11-2|.
CASSLIGSRGSYNEQFF
TGTGCCAGCAGCTTAATTGGGAGTAGAGGGTCCTACAATGAGCAGTTCTTC
>.|TRBJ2-7|TRBV6-1|TRBD2
CASQTSGISYEQYF
TGTGCCAGCCAGACTAGCGGGATCTCCTACGAGCAGTACTTC
>.|TRBJ2-5|TRBV5-1|.
CASSFPPAQETQYF
TGCGCCAGCAGCTTCCCGCCTGCCCAAGAGACCCAGTACTTC
>.|TRBJ2-1|TRBV21-1|.
CASSPLAEQGNYNEQFF
TGTGCCAGCAGCCCCCTGGCGGAACAGGGAAACTACAATGAGCAGTTCTTC
>.|TRBJ2-1|TRBV24-1|TRBD2
CATSDPAGLYNEQFF
TGTGCCACCAGTGACCCAGCGGGACTCTACAATGAGCAGTTCTTC
>.|TRBJ2-2|TRBV5-1|TRBD2
CASSLEPTSGAVGELFF
TGCGCCAGCAGCTTGGAGCCGACTAGCGGGGCGGTCGGGGAGCTGTTTTTT
>.|TRBJ2-5|TRBV5-6|.
CASSSPLQGPQETQYF
TGTGCCAGCAGCTCCCCCCTGCAGGGTCCACAAGAGACCCAGTACTTC
>many|TRBJ1-4|TRBV12-3/TRBV12-4|.
CASTAGGKLFF
TGTGCCAGCACCGCGGGGGGGAAACTGTTTTTT
>few|TRBJ2-3|TRBV27|TRBD1
CASSYRDRDGGTQYF
TGTGCCAGCAGTTACCGGGACAGGGATGGCGGTACGCAGTATTTT
>many|TRBJ2-7|TRBV20-1|.
CSARDPRTYEQYF
TGCAGTGCTAGGGACCCCCGCACCTACGAGCAGTACTTC
>few|TRBJ1-3|TRBV6-1|.
CASRPWISGNTIYF
TGTGCCAGCAGGCCTTGGATCTCTGGAAACACCATATATTTT
>.|TRBJ2-1|TRBV30|.
CAWSASSTLGTEQFF
TGTGCCTGGAGTGCCTCAAGCACCCTCGGGACGGAGCAGTTCTTC
>.|TRBJ2-1|TRBV10-3|.
CAITSGRQPYNEQFF
TGTGCCATCACATCAGGCAGGCAGCCTTACAATGAGCAGTTCTTC
>.|TRBJ1-2|TRBV7-2|.
CASSLAGGPYGYTF
TGTGCCAGCAGCTTAGCCGGGGGCCCCTATGGCTACACCTTC
>many|TRBJ2-5|TRBV20-1|TRBD2
CSAQAGLPQETQYF
TGCAGTGCGCAGGCGGGACTACCTCAAGAGACCCAGTACTTC
>few|TRBJ2-7|TRBV3-1|TRBD1
CASSQAGQGGNEQYF
TGTGCCAGCAGCCAAGCGGGACAGGGGGGAAACGAGCAGTACTTC
>.|TRBJ2-3|TRBV4-2|TRBD2
CACSQELLAGVPDTQYF
TGTGCCTGCAGCCAAGAATTACTAGCGGGGGTGCCAGATACGCAGTATTTT
>.|TRBJ2-7|TRBV20-1|TRBD2
CSASSGRRREQYF
TGCAGTGCCTCAAGCGGGAGGAGGAGGGAGCAGTACTTC
>few|TRBJ2-7|TRBV5-1|.
CASSPPRAAYEQYF
TGCGCCAGCAGCCCCCCCCGGGCGGCATACGAGCAGTACTTC
>many|TRBJ2-1|TRBV21-1|.
CASRHLGGGEQFF
TGTGCCAGCAGACATCTAGGGGGTGGGGAGCAGTTCTTC